This T cell receptor (beta chain) was recovered during a study of T-cell reconstitution after alpha-beta-depleted transplantation in children (dated by TCRdb to the mid-2010s). Context from the whole study: Using TCR repertoire profiling, the study followed T-cell immune reconstitution in a quantitative way in children after TCRalphabeta/CD19-depleted allogeneic hematopoietic cell transplantation.

Library prep was done by PCR. TCRdb records Illumina HiSeq 2500 as the sequencer. TCR libraries were prepared with molecular barcoding, using unique molecular identifiers to normalize TCRbeta repertoire quantification. The public reads were reprocessed in TCRdb via fastp at Q25 and MiXCR, keeping in-frame beta chains. Rows with a matching CDR3 protein are joined into one entry that keeps the most common DNA and genes. The sample profile shows about 420,000 distinct CDR3 sequences; roughly 16% of them were found once. Approximately 28% of the sample comes from the top ten. The germline ends are 12 bases apart after V is trimmed by 0 bases and J by 7 bases. The CDR3 spans 13 residues, from the cysteine through the phenylalanine. Of all the DNA, just the CDR3 is kept, 39 bases in frame from base 1. CDR1 DFQATT and CDR2 SNEGSKA are derived from the germline V gene (reference sequence). As concerns this clonotype: The antigen it recognizes is unknown. Per-base quality was not reported, and no clone a single base away is much larger than it.

The treatment or condition tag for this specimen amounts to: allogeneic hematopoietic cell transplantation with graft depleted of TCRalphabeta T cells and CD19 B cells. TCRalphabeta/CD19-depleted allogeneic hematopoietic cell grafts were given to the transplant recipients, all of whom were children. Overall results and qualifications from the work: The frequencies of hyperexpanded clones fell over the following months, and after one year, T-cell counts and TCRbeta diversity were mostly attributed to newly produced T cells. In some patients, the high TCRbeta diversity seen at day 60 was put down to recipient T cells and intrathymic progenitors that had survived conditioning. The apparently early recovery of alphabetaT-cell counts about two months after transplant reportedly depended on only several hundred rapidly expanded clones that came from non-depleted graft cells.

Sequencing used PBMCs, mostly from graft donor cells, obtained 360 days after TCRalphabeta/CD19-depleted stem cell transplant. This TCR was sampled from a boy in the first two years of life who had a stem cell transplant for Wiskott-Aldrich syndrome, so the T cells may come from the graft donor. The V and J genes are TRBV20-1 and TRBJ2-5; the D gene is not confidently resolved. The CDR3 reads as follows: CSARDGLRGTQYF. The nucleotides are TGCAGTGCTAGAGATGGCCTGAGAGGGACCCAGTACTTC.